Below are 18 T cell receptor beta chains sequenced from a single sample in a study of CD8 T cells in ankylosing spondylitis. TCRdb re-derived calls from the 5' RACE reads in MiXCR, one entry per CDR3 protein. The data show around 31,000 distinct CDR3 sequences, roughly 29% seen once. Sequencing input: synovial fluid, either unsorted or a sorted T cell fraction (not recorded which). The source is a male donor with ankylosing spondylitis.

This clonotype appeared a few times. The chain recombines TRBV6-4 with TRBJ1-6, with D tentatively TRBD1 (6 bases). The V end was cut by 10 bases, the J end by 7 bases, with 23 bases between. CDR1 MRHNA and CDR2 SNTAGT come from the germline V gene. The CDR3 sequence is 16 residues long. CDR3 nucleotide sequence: TGTGCCATTGGCCGGTCCCCAGGGACAATGAATTCACCCCTCCACTTT. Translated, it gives CAIGRSPGTMNSPLHF.

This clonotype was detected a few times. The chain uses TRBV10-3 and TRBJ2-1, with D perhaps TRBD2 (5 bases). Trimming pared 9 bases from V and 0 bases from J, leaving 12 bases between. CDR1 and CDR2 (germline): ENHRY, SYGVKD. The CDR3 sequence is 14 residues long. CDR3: CAIEAESSYNEQFF. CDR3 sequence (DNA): TGTGCCATTGAAGCGGAAAGCTCCTACAATGAGCAGTTCTTC.

In DNA, the CDR3 is TGCAGCGTTGATCCACGTCGGAGGGGCTATGGCTACACCTTC. Protein product: CSVDPRRRGYGYTF. The chain has TRBV29-1 and TRBJ1-2, with D possibly TRBD1 on 5 matching bases. Between the trimmed V and J ends, which lost 3 bases and 4 bases, there was a span of 15 bases. The CDR3 has 14 amino acids. The germline V gene encodes CDR1 SQVTM and CDR2 ANQGSEA.

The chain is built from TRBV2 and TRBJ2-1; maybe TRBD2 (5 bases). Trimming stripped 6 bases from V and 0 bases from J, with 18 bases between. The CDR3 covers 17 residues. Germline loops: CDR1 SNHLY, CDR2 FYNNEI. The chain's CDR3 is CASSTEDLPSSYNEQFF. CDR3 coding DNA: TGTGCCAGCAGCACGGAGGACTTACCGAGCTCCTACAATGAGCAGTTCTTC.

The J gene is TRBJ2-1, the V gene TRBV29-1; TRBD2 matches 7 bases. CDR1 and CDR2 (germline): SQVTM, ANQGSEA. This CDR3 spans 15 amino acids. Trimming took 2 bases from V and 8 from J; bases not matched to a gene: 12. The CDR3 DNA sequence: TGCAGCGTTGAACGGCAGGGACTATGGGACTATGAGCAGTTCTTC. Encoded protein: CSVERQGLWDYEQFF.

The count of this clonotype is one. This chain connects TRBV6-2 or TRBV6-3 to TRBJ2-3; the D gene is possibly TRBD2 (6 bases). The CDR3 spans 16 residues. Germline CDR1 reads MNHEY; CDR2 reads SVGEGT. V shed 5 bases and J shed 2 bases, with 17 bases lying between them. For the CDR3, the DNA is TGTGCCAGCAGTGCCGTTAGCGGTTCTAACACAGATACGCAGTATTTT. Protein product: CASSAVSGSNTDTQYF.

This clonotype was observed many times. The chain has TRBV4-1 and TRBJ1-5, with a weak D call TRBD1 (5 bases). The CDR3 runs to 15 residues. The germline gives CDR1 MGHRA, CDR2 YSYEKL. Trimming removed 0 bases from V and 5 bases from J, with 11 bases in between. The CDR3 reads CASSQEWDGYQPQHF. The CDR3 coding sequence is TGCGCCAGCAGCCAAGAATGGGACGGCTATCAGCCCCAGCATTTT.

The DNA for the CDR3 is TGTGCCAGCTCGCCGGGACAGGCGTCGAGTGAGCAGTTCTTC. Protein product: CASSPGQASSEQFF. V gene TRBV18 combines with J gene TRBJ2-1; 8 nucleotides match TRBD1. V lost 6 bases to trimming and J lost 9 bases; unmatched junction nucleotides: 10. The CDR3 is 14 residues long. Germline V lookup: CDR1 KGHSH, CDR2 LQKENI.

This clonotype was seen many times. The CDR3 DNA reads TGCAGTGCTAGAGATGCGACCGTACAGGGGGATAGGCAGTTCTTC. Translated, it gives CSARDATVQGDRQFF. This sequence joins TRBV20-1 and TRBJ2-1, with 8 bases aligning to TRBD1. This CDR3 has 15 amino acids. CDR1 DFQATT and CDR2 SNEGSKA come from the germline V gene (reference sequence). The trim removed 0 bases at V and 12 bases at J, leaving 13 bases unmatched.

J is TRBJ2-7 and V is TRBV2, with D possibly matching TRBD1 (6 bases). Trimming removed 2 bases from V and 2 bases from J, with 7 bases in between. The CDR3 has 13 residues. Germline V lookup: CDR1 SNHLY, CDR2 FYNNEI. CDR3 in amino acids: CASSETGPYEQYV. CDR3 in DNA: TGTGCCAGCAGTGAAACAGGGCCCTACGAGCAGTACGTC.

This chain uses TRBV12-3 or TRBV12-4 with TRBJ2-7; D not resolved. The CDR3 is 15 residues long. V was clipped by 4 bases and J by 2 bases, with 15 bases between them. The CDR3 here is CASSSGVGYAYEQYV. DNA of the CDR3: TGTGCCAGCAGTTCCGGCGTTGGGTATGCCTACGAGCAGTACGTC.

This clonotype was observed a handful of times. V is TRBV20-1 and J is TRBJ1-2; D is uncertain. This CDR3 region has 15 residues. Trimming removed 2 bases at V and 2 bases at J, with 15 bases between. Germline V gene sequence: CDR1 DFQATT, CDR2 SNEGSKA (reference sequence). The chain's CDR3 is CSARSPGEFNYGYTF. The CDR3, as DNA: TGCAGTGCTAGATCTCCTGGAGAATTCAACTATGGCTACACCTTC.

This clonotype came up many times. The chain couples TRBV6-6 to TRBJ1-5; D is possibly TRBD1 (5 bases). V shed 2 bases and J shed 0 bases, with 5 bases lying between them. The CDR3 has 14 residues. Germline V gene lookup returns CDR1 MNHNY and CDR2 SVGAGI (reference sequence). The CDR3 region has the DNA TGTGCCAGCAGTTACGGGGGTAGCAATCAGCCCCAGCATTTT. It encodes CASSYGGSNQPQHF.

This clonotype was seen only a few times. CDR3 sequence reads: CSVDGRTSGRPDTQYF. CDR3 bases: TGCAGCGTTGATGGTCGAACTAGCGGGAGGCCAGATACGCAGTATTTT. The rearrangement joins TRBV29-1 to TRBJ2-3; TRBD2 matches at 12 bases. CDR1 is SQVTM, CDR2 ANQGSEA, per germline. CDR3 length: 16 amino acids. V dropped 3 bases and J dropped 4; count of bases not matched to a gene: 8.

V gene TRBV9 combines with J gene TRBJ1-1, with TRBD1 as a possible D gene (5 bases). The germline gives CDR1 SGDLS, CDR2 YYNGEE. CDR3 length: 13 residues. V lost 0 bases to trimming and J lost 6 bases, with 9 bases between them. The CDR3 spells CASSVGQLPEAFF. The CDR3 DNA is TGTGCCAGCAGCGTAGGACAGTTGCCTGAAGCTTTCTTT.

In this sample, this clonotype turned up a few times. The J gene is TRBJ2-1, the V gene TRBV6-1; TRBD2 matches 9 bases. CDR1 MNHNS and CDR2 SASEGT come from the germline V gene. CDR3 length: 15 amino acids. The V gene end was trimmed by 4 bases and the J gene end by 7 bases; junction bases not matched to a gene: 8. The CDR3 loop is CASSVPSGIGNEQFF. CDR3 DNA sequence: TGTGCCAGCAGTGTACCTAGCGGGATCGGAAATGAGCAGTTCTTC.

CDR3 region: CASSEEGGAYNEQFF. The CDR3 DNA follows: TGTGCCAGCAGTGAAGAGGGGGGCGCCTACAATGAGCAGTTCTTC. The chain recombines TRBV6-1 with TRBJ2-1; D is possibly TRBD1 or TRBD2 (6 bases each). V shed 1 base and J shed 2 bases, with 9 bases lying between them. CDR3 length: 15 amino acids. CDR1 MNHNS and CDR2 SASEGT come from the germline V gene.

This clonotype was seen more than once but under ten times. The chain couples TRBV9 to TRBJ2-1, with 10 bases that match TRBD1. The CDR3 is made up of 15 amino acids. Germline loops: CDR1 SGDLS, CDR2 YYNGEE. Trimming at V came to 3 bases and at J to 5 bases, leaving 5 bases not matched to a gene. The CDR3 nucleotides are TGTGCCAGCAGCGCCTCGGGACAGGGGAACAATGAGCAGTTCTTC. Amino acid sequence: CASSASGQGNNEQFF.